The clone carrying this T cell receptor beta chain was counted many times. Its antigen is undetermined. This sample was taken from a study of glioma-infiltrating T cells. Study-level findings and limits: Only very few CDR3 sequences appeared in both tissue and blood.

TCR alpha and beta CDR3 regions were amplified from RNA using iRepertoire nested multiplex PCR. Tissue mRNA or PBMC total RNA, about 95-450 ng, went into one-step reverse transcription and amplification. TCRdb used MiXCR to reprocess the multiplex PCR reads, holding one entry per CDR3 protein. The table records more than 110,000 distinct CDR3 sequences, about 39% of them present only once. The origin of this receptor is a human donor with low-grade glioma or glioblastoma, undergoing nonglioma brain surgery, or in good health (not recorded which). The source material was glioma tissue, nonneoplastic brain tissue, or PBMCs (not recorded which).

The CDR3 DNA sequence: TGTGCCAGCAGGAGGGGTATCTCTGAAGCTTTCTTT. As protein: CASRRGISEAFF. The chain couples TRBV27 to TRBJ1-1; possible D gene TRBD1, 5 bases. Trimming removed 6 bases from V and 6 bases from J, with 11 bases in between. Germline lookup yields CDR1 MNHEY and CDR2 SMNVEV (reference sequence). The CDR3 has 12 residues.